This TCR beta chain was sequenced in a study of cytomegalovirus exposure and HLA in healthy donors. Whole-study findings and limits: Three of the chains that were CMV-associated were confirmed in vitro to be specific for CMV antigens. About 90% or about 30% of the time was how often most TCR beta V segments were productive, according to an earlier analysis. The records held CMV serostatus as the only immune exposure information. The authors later linked a missense DCLRE1C variant to TCR beta V- and J-gene trimming.

The PCR contained 60 Vbeta and 13 Jbeta primers. Method: immunoSEQ multiplex PCR; TCRdb's copy keeps in-frame clones and lacks some. The top ten clones hold less than 3.5% of a sample with 90,000 to 120,000 clones, about 80% of them seen once. As concerns this clone: Its specificity is not known.

Germline assignment: CDR1 MNHNS and CDR2 SASEGT. The CDR3 spans 17 residues. Trimming removed 2 bases at V and 0 bases at J, with 16 bases between. This TCR derives from a man aged 25-40 years in good health and CMV-seropositive. What was sequenced was PBMCs. The V call is TRBV6-1, the J call TRBJ1-2; no reliable D call. The CDR3 DNA reads TGTGCCAGCAGTGAACAATTGAGACGGAGTTCTAACTATGGCTACACCTTC. Amino acid sequence: CASSEQLRRSSNYGYTF.